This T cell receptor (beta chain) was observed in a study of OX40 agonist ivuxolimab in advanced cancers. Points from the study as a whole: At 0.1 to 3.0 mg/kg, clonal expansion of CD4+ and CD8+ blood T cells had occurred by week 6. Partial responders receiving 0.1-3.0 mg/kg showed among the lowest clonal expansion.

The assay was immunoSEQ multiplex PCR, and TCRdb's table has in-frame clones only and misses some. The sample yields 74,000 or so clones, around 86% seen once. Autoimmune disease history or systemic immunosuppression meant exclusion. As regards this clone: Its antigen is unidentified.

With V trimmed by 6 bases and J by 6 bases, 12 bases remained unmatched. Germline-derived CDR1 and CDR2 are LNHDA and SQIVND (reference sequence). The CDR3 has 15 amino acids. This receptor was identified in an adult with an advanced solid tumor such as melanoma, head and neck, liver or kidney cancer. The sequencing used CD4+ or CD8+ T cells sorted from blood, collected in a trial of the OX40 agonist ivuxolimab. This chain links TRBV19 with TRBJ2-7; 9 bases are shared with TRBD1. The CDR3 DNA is TGTGCCAGTAGCAATCACGTCGGGACAGGGTTCGAGCAGTACTTC. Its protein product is CASSNHVGTGFEQYF.